This TCR beta chain was sequenced in a study of cytomegalovirus exposure and HLA in healthy donors (dated by TCRdb to 2016 to 2017). Notes on the research overall: An earlier analysis of some 500 of the donors reported more than 250 Gb of sequence data and around 120 million unique TCR beta sequences from 150 million to 200 million T cells. Among some 400 genotyped donors of the cohort, an average of approximately 250,000 unique TCR beta nucleotide sequences were sequenced per donor, about a sixth of them non-productive. In addition to the first cohort of around 670 subjects, a separate validation cohort of around 110 different subjects was used. In an earlier analysis of roughly 540 of the donors, high-throughput TCR beta sequencing was used to judge whether each TCR beta V gene segment behaved as functional or pseudogenic. The study aimed to test whether cataloging public T cell receptors could reveal signatures of past pathogen exposure. HLA typing covered class I and class II loci at four-digit resolution. All discovery cohort repertoires had been generated on a single sequencing platform. Roughly 290 gigabases of sequencing data and approximately 92 million unique TCR sequences made up an early release that covered several hundred HLA-typed donors. A later genetic analysis took genome-wide SNP genotypes for about three fifths of the 666 donors and used that subset as a discovery cohort. Typing coverage differed by locus: A, B, C, DRB1 and DQB1 were typed in about 620-630 donors, DQA1 in about 500, DPA1 in 600 to 610, and DPB1 in about 450. Donor age, sex, ethnicity and CMV serostatus were collected together with the repertoire data. A later analysis re-examined previously published TCR beta repertoires from just over 650 donors and added high-resolution HLA genotyping to investigate patterns of TCR occurrence. The later analysis used no new phenotypic data to find candidate immune exposures, relying instead on TCR beta sequences and their occurrence across donors. Of the roughly 400 genotyped donors, 81% were placed in the genetic ancestry cluster associated with self-reported Caucasian donors. The study combined high-throughput TCR immunosequencing, statistical association of individual TCRs with disease status, and machine learning to predict cytomegalovirus infection status. Because of strong linkage in the cohort, roughly 5 DR-DQ haplotypes were treated as single units for association and clustering. The T cell repertoires of several hundred subjects were profiled by immunosequencing and related to cytomegalovirus serostatus. Study-wide findings and limitations: When HLA alleles, especially DR and DQ, strongly co-occurred, attributing TCR associations to individual alleles was difficult. An earlier analysis of 587 of the donors showed that most TCR beta V segments appeared in productive rearrangements either about 87% or about 30% of the time, which broadly matched IMGT annotations. V-gene and J-gene trimming of TCR beta chains was associated with a missense DCLRE1C variant in a later genetic analysis, and the association was replicated in an independent cohort. A later genetic analysis reported fewer N-insertions in productive TCRs among donors in an Asian-associated ancestry cluster than the roughly 700-donor mean. Specific HLA alleles were associated with roughly 16,000 TCR beta sequences at a false discovery rate of 0.05 in a later analysis. The classifier was reported to diagnose cytomegalovirus status with high specificity and sensitivity in both the original and validation cohorts. Because counts were too low, about 18 rarely observed V segments, including chromosome 9 orphons, were left out of the earlier analysis of several hundred of the donors. The cohort was sequenced for TCR beta chains only, and without alpha or paired-chain data the features that could be detected were limited. Compared with equally common non-associated chains, HLA-associated TCR beta chains in a later analysis were more clonally expanded and had lower generation probabilities. Because the 87-base-pair reads could not distinguish some IMGT-functional V segments, including TRBV6-2 and TRBV6-3, those segments were excluded. A cluster of highly shared sequence variants was judged likely to represent a technical artifact of the sequencing pipeline. The authors suggested that the approach could potentially be extended to other disease states and immunological phenotypes. A further reported finding was that TCR beta sequences accurately predicted the HLA-A and HLA-B alleles for most subjects in the first cohort. The only immune exposure information available for the cohort was CMV serostatus. Presence/absence analyses assumed roughly uniform sequencing depth across donors, an assumption that may not hold. In a later analysis, most CMV-associated TCR beta chains were found to appear HLA-restricted, with HLA associations seemingly driven largely by CMV exposure. Three of the identified cytomegalovirus-associated TCR beta chains were confirmed in vitro to be specific for cytomegalovirus antigens. In a later analysis, TCR association rates were found to vary across HLA loci, with the most associated TCRs seen for DRB1 alleles and the fewest for HLA-C alleles. The study listed 150 to 200 TCR beta chains as associated with cytomegalovirus. According to a later analysis, parvovirus B19, influenza, CMV and Epstein-Barr virus appeared linked to several top co-occurrence clusters. Across donors, most TCR sequences were observed very rarely, whereas some public TCRs were present in many individuals. HLA typing was unavailable for some donors at each locus, so association tests used only the typed subset. Linkage disequilibrium might explain the correlated functional status among segregating V segments, but an unknown experimental factor could not be ruled out.

Libraries were made using the immunoSEQ multiplex PCR assay. A mixture of 60 forward primers for TCR Vbeta segments and 13 reverse primers for TCR Jbeta segments was used in the multiplex PCR. The CDR3 region of rearranged TCR beta genes was amplified from genomic DNA with a multiplex PCR assay. On the Illumina HiSeq System, the amplified TCR beta libraries were sequenced as 87-base-pair reads. The study's own analysis went as follows. Across the 500 to 750 repertoires, a later analysis counted some 81 million unique TCR beta chains, approximately 12 million of which were shared by at least two donors. Raw reads were error-corrected and collapsed into unique sequences with a nearest-neighbor algorithm that merged closely related sequences to remove PCR and sequencing errors. To assign V, D and J gene segments, CDR3 sequences were aligned to IMGT reference sequences. For a sequence to be retained, a match of at least six nucleotides was required to both a V gene segment and a J gene segment. A rearrangement was called productive if the CDR3 had no stop codons and remained in frame with V and J, and every other rearrangement was called non-productive. CDR3 was defined according to IMGT convention as the region running from the second conserved V-encoded cysteine to the conserved J-encoded phenylalanine. In an earlier analysis of approximately 500 of the donors, sequences lacking an unambiguous match to a single V gene segment were excluded. In an earlier analysis of several hundred of the donors, V segments were called functional above 56.7% productive rearrangements and were called segregating when the between-donor standard deviation exceeded 5%. A statistical classification framework was developed to diagnose cytomegalovirus status using the catalog of TCR beta chain sequences. In a later analysis, V and J genes were assigned by comparing TCR nucleotide sequences against IMGT/GENE-DB human TR gene sequences. The TCRdist pipeline was used in a later analysis to assign CDR3 sequences and most-parsimonious VDJ recombination scenarios. In a later analysis, every TCR beta chain was defined by the combination of its CDR3 amino acid sequence and its V-gene family, and reads without a unique V-gene family were dropped. To address suspected cross-contamination and a sequencing artifact, a later analysis removed around 590 highly shared, low-generation-probability nucleotide sequences. In a later analysis, a clonal expansion index for each public chain was calculated from normalized within-repertoire ranks of inferred template counts. Generation probabilities in a later analysis came from a VDJ recombination model fitted to out-of-frame rearrangements, and those results were checked against IGoR. Hypergeometric tests were used in a later analysis to score TCR-TCR, TCR-HLA and TCR-CMV co-occurrence, with a repertoire-size bias correction applied to the TCR pairs. To estimate false discovery rates, a later analysis permuted the HLA or CMV assignments 20 times. In a later analysis, co-occurring TCRs were grouped with DBSCAN, and TCRdist sequence similarity was added when clustering was performed within HLA-allele-positive subsets. For co-occurrence clustering, repertoires with fewer than 30,000 or more than 120,000 public chains were excluded, along with five or six repertoires with anomalous nucleotide sharing. TCRdb mirrors the immuneACCESS table, restricted to in-frame sequences. Some clones are absent from its copies; in checked studies, under half trace to an unresolved V gene, and the reason for the others is unknown. V and J calls and clone size are copied from that table; D and trimming were computed from the DNA. For this sample there are about 94,000 clones; approximately 66% appear just once. The ten largest clones take up under 4% of the sample.

Germline trimming amounts to 0 bases on V and 3 bases on J, with 11 as the count of junction bases outside the gene matches. Taken from cysteine to phenylalanine, the CDR3 has 18 residues. The read is trimmed to its CDR3 DNA, 54 bases read in frame from base 1. The germline V gene (reference sequence) yields LNHDA for CDR1 and SQIVND for CDR2. The cohort comprised around 690 healthy bone marrow donors. Cohort members were all nominally healthy when sampled, although unrecorded immune exposures were likely present. The donor was CMV seronegative and was included in the group of a few hundred seronegative cohort members. A peripheral blood sample was provided by each donor, and peripheral blood mononuclear cells were used for TCR beta sequencing. Genomic DNA extraction from the blood cell samples was performed with the Qiagen DNeasy Blood Extraction Kit. This clone was seen a handful of times. Its cognate antigen has yet to be identified. Base qualities were left out, and no much larger clone turns up one base away.

The specimen sequenced was PBMCs. The rearranged segments are TRBV19 and TRBJ1-5, with TRBD1 identical over 7 junction bases. The clonotype originates from a man in his thirties or forties in good health and CMV-seronegative. The CDR3 region: CASSIDRWGTEFNQPQHF. The base sequence is TGTGCCAGTAGTATAGATCGTTGGGGGACAGAATTCAATCAGCCCCAGCATTTT.